Sequencing of this T cell receptor beta chain was carried out in a study of control samples from healthy donors and cancer patients (TCRdb year 2020). The library was prepared using the immunoSEQ multiplex PCR assay. TCRdb holds this immuneACCESS table with in-frame rearrangements only. Some clones are missing; in checked studies, unresolved V genes explain under half, and the rest has no known cause. This sample comprises about 71,000 clones, roughly nine tenths of them detected only once. The ten largest clones represent about 19% of the sample. For CDR1 and CDR2, the germline V gene lists KGHDR and SFDVKD. The CDR3 measures 13 amino acids from cysteine to phenylalanine. Only the CDR3 DNA stays, 39 bases, in frame from base 1. Regarding this clone: The specificity of this receptor is unknown. The junction and the germline gene differ at one end; a read error may be behind it.

The sample comprised PBMCs. The receptor's source is a man aged 55 to 70 with lung cancer. The receptor chain draws on TRBV24-1 and TRBJ2-1; the best D guess is TRBD2, with 5 bases matching. The sequenced DNA: TGTGCCACCAGTGATCCGCCGAGGGATCCTCTAATCTTC. It translates as CATSDPPRDPLIF.